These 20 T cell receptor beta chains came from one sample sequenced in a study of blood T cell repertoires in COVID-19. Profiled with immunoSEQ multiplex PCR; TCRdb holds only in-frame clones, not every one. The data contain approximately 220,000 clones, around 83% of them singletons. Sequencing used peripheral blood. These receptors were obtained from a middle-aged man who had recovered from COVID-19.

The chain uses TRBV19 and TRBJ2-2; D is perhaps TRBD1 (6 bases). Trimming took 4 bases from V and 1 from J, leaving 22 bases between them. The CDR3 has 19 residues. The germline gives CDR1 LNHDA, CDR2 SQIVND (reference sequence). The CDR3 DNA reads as TGTGCCAGTAGTACCCCTCAACGATCGACAGGTCTGAACACCGGGGAGCTGTTTTTT. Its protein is CASSTPQRSTGLNTGELFF. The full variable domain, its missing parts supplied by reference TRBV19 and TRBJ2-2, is DGGITQSPKYLFRKEGQNVTLSCEQNLNHDAMYWYRQDPGQGLRLIYYSQIVNDFQKGDIAEGYSVSREKKESFPLTVTSAQKNPTAFYLCASSTPQRSTGLNTGELFFGEGSRLTVL.

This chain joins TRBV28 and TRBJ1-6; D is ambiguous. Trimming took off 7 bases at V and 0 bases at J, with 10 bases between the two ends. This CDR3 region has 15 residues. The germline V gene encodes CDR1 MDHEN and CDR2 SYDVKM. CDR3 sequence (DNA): TGTGCCAGCAAGGAGGGAAGCTCCTATAATTCACCCCTCCACTTT. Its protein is CASKEGSSYNSPLHF.

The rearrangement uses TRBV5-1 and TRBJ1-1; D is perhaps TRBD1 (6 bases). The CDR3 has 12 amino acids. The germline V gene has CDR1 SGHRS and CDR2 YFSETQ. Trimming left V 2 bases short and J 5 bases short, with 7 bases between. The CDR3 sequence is CASSLQGTEAFF. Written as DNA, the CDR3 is TGCGCCAGCAGCTTACAGGGAACTGAAGCTTTCTTT. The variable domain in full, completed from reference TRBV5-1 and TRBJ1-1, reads KAGVTQTPRYLIKTRGQQVTLSCSPISGHRSVSWYQQTPGQGLQFLFEYFSETQRNKGNFPGRFSGRQFSNSRSEMNVSTLELGDSALYLCASSLQGTEAFFGQGTRLTVV.

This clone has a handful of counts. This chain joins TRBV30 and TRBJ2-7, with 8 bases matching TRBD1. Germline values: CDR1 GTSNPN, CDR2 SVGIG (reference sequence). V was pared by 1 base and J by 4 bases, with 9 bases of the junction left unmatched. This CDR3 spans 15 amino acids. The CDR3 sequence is CAWSARPQGGYEQYF. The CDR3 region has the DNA TGTGCCTGGAGTGCTAGACCACAGGGGGGATACGAGCAGTACTTC. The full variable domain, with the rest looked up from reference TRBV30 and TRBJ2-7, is SQTIHQWPATLVQPVGSPLSLECTVEGTSNPNLYWYRQAAGRGLQLLFYSVGIGQISSEVPQNLSASRPQDRQFILSSKKLLLSDSGFYLCAWSARPQGGYEQYFGPGTRLTVT.

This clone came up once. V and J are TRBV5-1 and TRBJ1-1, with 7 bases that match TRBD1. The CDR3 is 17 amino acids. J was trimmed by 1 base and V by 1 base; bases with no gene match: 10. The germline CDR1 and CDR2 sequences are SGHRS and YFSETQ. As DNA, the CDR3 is TGCGCCAGCAGCTTGACAGGGGCGACAATATCGAACACTGAAGCTTTCTTT. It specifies CASSLTGATISNTEAFF.

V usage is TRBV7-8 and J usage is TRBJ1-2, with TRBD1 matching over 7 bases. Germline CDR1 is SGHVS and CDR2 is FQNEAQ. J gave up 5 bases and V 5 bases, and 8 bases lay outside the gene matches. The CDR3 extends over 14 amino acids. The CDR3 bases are TGTGCCAGCAGCCGCGGGGACAGTCAATATGGCTACACCTTC. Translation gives CASSRGDSQYGYTF.

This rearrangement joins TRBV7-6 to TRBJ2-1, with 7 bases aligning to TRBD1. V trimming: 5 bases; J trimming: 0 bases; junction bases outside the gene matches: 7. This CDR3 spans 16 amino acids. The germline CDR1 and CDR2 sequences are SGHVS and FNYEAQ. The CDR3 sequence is CASSREGAGSYNEQFF. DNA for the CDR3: TGTGCCAGCAGCCGAGAGGGGGCCGGCTCCTACAATGAGCAGTTCTTC.

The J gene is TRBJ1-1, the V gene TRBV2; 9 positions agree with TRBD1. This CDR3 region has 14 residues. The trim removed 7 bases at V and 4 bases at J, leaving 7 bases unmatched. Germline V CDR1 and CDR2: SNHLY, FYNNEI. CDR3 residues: CASTLGQGSTEAFF. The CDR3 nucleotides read TGTGCCAGCACCTTGGGACAGGGCAGCACTGAAGCTTTCTTT.

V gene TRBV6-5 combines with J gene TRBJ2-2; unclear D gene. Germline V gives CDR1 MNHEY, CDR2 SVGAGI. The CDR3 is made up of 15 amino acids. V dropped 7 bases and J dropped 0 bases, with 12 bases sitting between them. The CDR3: CASNLNGANTGELFF. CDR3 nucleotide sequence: TGTGCCAGCAATTTGAACGGAGCGAACACCGGGGAGCTGTTTTTT.

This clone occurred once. In DNA form, the CDR3 reads TGCGCCAGCAGTCTCGGGAGCACAGATACGCAGTATTTT. It translates to CASSLGSTDTQYF. The genes are TRBV10-1 and TRBJ2-3; D gene unclear. V lost 5 bases and J 0 bases, leaving 6 bases between the germline ends. This CDR3 region has 13 residues. Per germline, CDR1 WNHNN and CDR2 SYGVQD (reference sequence).

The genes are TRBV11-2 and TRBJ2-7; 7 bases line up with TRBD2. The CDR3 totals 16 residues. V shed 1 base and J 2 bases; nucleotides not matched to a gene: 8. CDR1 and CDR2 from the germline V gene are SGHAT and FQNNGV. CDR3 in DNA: TGTGCCAGCAGCTTAGCGGTCGGGGGGTACACCTACGAGCAGTACTTC. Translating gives CASSLAVGGYTYEQYF.

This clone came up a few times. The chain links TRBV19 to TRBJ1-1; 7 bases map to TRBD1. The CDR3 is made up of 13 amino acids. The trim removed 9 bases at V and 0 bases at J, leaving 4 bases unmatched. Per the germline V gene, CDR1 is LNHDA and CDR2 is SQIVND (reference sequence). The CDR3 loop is CASQDRLNTEAFF. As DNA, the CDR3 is TGTGCCAGCCAGGACAGGCTGAACACTGAAGCTTTCTTT. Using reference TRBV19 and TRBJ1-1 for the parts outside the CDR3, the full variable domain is DGGITQSPKYLFRKEGQNVTLSCEQNLNHDAMYWYRQDPGQGLRLIYYSQIVNDFQKGDIAEGYSVSREKKESFPLTVTSAQKNPTAFYLCASQDRLNTEAFFGQGTRLTVV.

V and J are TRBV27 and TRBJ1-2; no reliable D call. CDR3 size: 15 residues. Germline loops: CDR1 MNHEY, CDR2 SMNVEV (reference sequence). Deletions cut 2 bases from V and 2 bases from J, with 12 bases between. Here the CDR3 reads CASSLKDEGNYGYTF. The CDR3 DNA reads TGTGCCAGCAGTTTAAAGGACGAGGGCAACTATGGCTACACCTTC.

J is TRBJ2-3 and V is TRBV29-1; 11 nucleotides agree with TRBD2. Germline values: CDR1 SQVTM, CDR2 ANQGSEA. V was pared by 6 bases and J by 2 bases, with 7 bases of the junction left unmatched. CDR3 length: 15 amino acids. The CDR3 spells CSVGGTSGPTDTQYF. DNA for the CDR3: TGCAGCGTCGGCGGGACTAGCGGCCCCACAGATACGCAGTATTTT.

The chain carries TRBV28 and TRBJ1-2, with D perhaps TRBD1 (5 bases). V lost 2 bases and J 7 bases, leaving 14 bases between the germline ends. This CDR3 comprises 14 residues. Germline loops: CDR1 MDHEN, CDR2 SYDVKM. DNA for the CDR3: TGTGCCAGCAGTTTAACGGTGGGCAGGGCTGGCTACACCTTC. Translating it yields CASSLTVGRAGYTF.

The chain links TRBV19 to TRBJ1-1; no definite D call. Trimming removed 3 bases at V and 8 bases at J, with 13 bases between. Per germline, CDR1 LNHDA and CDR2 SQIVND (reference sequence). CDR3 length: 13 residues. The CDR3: CASSMGQKREAFF. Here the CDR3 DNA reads TGTGCCAGTAGTATGGGTCAGAAGAGGGAAGCTTTCTTT.

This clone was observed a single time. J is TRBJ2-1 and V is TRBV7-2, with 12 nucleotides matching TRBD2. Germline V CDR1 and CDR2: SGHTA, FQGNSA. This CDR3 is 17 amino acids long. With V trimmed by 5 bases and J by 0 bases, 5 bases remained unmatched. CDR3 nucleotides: TGTGCCAGCAGCGCCACTAGCGGGAGGCCCTCCTACAATGAGCAGTTCTTC. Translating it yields CASSATSGRPSYNEQFF.

In DNA form, the CDR3 reads TGCGCCAGTGCCGGGACAGGCCGAGAGACCCAGTACTTC. Translating it yields CASAGTGRETQYF. The chain couples TRBV5-1 to TRBJ2-5, with 8 bases fitting TRBD1. Germline CDR1 and CDR2: SGHRS and YFSETQ. The V and J ends lost 8 bases and 4 bases, in that order; junction bases with no gene match: 7. The CDR3 sequence is 13 residues long. The variable domain in full, completed from reference TRBV5-1 and TRBJ2-5, reads KAGVTQTPRYLIKTRGQQVTLSCSPISGHRSVSWYQQTPGQGLQFLFEYFSETQRNKGNFPGRFSGRQFSNSRSEMNVSTLELGDSALYLCASAGTGRETQYFGPGTRLLVL.

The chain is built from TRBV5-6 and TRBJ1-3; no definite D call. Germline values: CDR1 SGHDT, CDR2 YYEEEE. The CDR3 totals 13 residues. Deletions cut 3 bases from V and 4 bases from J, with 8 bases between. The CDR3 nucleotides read TGTGCCAGCAGCTCCCGTCTAGGAAACACCATATATTTT. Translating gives CASSSRLGNTIYF.

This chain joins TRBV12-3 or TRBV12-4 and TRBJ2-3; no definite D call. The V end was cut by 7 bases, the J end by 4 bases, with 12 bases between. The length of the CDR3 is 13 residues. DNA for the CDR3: TGTGCCAGCAAGAAGGCGGTAGCAGATACGCAGTATTTT. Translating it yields CASKKAVADTQYF.